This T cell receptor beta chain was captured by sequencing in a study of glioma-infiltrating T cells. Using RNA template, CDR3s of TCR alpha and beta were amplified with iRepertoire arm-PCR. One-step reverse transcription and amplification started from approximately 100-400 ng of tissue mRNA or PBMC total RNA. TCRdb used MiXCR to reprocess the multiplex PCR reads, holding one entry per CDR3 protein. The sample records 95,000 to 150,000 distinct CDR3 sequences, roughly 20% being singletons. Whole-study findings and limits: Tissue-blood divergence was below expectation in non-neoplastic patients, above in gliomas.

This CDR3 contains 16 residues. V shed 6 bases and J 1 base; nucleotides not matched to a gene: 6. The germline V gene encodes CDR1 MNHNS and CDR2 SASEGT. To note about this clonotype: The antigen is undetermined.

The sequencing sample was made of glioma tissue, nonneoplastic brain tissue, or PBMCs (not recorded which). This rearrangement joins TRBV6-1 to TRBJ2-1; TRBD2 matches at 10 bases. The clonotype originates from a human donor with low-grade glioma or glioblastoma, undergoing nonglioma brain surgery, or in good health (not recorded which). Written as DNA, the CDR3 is TGTGCCAGCAGCCTAGCGGGAGAAGGGTCCTACAATGAGCAGTTCTTC. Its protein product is CASSLAGEGSYNEQFF.